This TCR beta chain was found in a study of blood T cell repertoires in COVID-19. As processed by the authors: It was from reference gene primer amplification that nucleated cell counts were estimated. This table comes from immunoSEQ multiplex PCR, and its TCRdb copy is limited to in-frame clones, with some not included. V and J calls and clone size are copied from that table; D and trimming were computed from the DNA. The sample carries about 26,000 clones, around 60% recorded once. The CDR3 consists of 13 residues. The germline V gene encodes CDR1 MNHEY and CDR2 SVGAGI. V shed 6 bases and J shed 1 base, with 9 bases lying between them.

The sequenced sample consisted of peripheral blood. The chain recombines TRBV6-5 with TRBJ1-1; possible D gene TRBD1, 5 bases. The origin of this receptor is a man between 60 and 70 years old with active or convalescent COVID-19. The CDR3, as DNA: TGTGCCAGCAGCATCCAGGGGAACACTGAAGCTTTCTTT. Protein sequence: CASSIQGNTEAFF.